This record concerns one T cell receptor (beta chain) sequence. Antigen specificity is unknown. The treatment: 15 to 20 received Ad26.COV2.S at low or high dose, single or two shots; about 5 received placebo; per-sample allocation not given. Sampling took place 63 days after the first vaccine or placebo injection. This specimen comes from a study of Ad26.COV2.S vaccination and SARS-CoV-2 variants. Clones were sequenced by immunoSEQ multiplex PCR, and TCRdb holds only the in-frame ones, with some missing. The sample consists of fewer than 500,000 clones, about 90% of them appearing once. Study-level findings and limits: Vaccinees showed greater spike-specific TCR breadth than placebo recipients.

The source material was peripheral blood, sampled in a trial of Ad26.COV2.S vaccine versus placebo. This TCR came from a person aged 18-65 years who received the Ad26.COV2.S COVID-19 vaccine or a placebo.

The CDR3 reads CASSPPGQGRPAFF. The CDR3 DNA reads TGTGCCAGCTCACCACCAGGGCAGGGGAGGCCTGCTTTCTTT. V and J are TRBV18 and TRBJ1-1, with a possible D match to TRBD1 (6 bases). The CDR3 sequence is 14 residues long. Trimming took off 0 bases at V and 11 bases at J, with 16 bases between the two ends. Germline V gene lookup returns CDR1 KGHSH and CDR2 LQKENI.